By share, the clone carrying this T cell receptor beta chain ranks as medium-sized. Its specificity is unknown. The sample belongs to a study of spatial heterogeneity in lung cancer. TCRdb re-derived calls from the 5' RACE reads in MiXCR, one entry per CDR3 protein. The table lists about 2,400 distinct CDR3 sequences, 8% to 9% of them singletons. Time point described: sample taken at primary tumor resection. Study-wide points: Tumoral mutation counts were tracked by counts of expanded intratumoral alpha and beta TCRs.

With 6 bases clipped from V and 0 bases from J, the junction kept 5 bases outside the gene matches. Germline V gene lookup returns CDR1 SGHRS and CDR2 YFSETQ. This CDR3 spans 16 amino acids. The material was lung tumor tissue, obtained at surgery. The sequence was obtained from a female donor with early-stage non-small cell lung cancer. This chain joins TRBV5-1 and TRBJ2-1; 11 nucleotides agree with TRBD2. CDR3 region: CASKGTSGSSYNEQFF. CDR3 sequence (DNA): TGCGCCAGCAAGGGGACTAGCGGAAGCTCCTACAATGAGCAGTTCTTC.